The next 29 T cell receptor beta chains were all read from a single sample in a study of neoadjuvant anti-PD-1 for oral cavity cancer. Sequencing was performed with immunoSEQ multiplex PCR; in TCRdb, only in-frame clones are kept and a portion is missing. The sample lists more than 10,000 clones; more than 60% were seen once. The source material was PBMCs, sampled before nivolumab (anti-PD-1) treatment. Source of these receptors: a person between 40 and 80 years old with oral cavity squamous cell carcinoma.

In DNA, the CDR3 is TGTGCCAGCAACAAGGAGGGTTCGGGGGATCCTGAAGCTTTCTTT. Translated: CASNKEGSGDPEAFF. The chain recombines TRBV7-2 with TRBJ1-1; the D gene is possibly TRBD1 (5 bases). In germline, CDR1 is SGHTA, CDR2 FQGNSA. This CDR3 is built from 15 residues. Trimming pared 7 bases from V and 6 bases from J, leaving 21 bases between.

The chain employs TRBV7-2 and TRBJ1-1; D not resolved. The germline gives CDR1 SGHTA, CDR2 FQGNSA. Between the trimmed V and J ends, which lost 1 base and 1 base, there was a span of 4 bases. This CDR3 contains 13 residues. CDR3 residues: CASSLVRNTEAFF. Written as DNA, the CDR3 is TGTGCCAGCAGCTTAGTTAGGAACACTGAAGCTTTCTTT.

The chain joins TRBV6-5 to TRBJ2-1; 8 nucleotides match TRBD1. CDR3 length: 11 amino acids. Germline lookup yields CDR1 MNHEY and CDR2 SVGAGI. Trimming took 6 bases from V and 12 from J; bases not matched to a gene: 4. The CDR3 DNA is TGTGCCAGCAGGAGTGGACAGGGGCAGTTCTTC. Translating it yields CASRSGQGQFF.

The chain has TRBV28 and TRBJ1-3; D is undetermined. The V and J ends lost 4 bases and 0 bases respectively, with 10 bases between them. Germline values: CDR1 MDHEN, CDR2 SYDVKM. The CDR3 has 15 residues. CDR3 sequence: CASSSGGSSGNTIYF. The DNA of the CDR3 is TGTGCCAGCAGTTCCGGAGGAAGCTCTGGAAACACCATATATTTT.

The genes are TRBV19 and TRBJ1-2; D unresolved. V was clipped by 6 bases and J by 1 base, with 9 bases between them. This CDR3 comprises 13 residues. CDR1 is LNHDA, CDR2 SQIVND, per germline (reference sequence). This CDR3 is CASSLTLNYGYTF. CDR3 DNA sequence: TGTGCCAGTAGCTTGACACTTAACTATGGCTACACCTTC.

This clone was counted only a few times. The chain carries TRBV7-6 and TRBJ2-1; D might be TRBD2 (5 bases). CDR1 and CDR2 from the germline V gene are SGHVS and FNYEAQ. CDR3 length equals 14 residues. V was trimmed by 4 bases and J by 4 bases, leaving 11 bases between them. The CDR3 sequence: CASSSGPGYNEQFF. The CDR3 nucleotides read TGTGCCAGCAGCTCCGGACCGGGATACAATGAGCAGTTCTTC.

V and J are TRBV5-1 and TRBJ2-7; D remains ambiguous. The germline CDR1 and CDR2 sequences are SGHRS and YFSETQ. With 0 bases removed from V and 1 base from J, the gap between germline ends came to 11 bases. CDR3 length equals 15 residues. CDR3 sequence (DNA): TGCGCCAGCAGCTTGGGTCAGGACGCTTCCTACGAGCAGTACTTC. It codes for CASSLGQDASYEQYF.

This clone has just a few counts. The V call is TRBV10-3, the J call TRBJ2-7; 9 bases match TRBD2. The CDR3 covers 15 residues. V was pared by 2 bases and J by 5 bases, with 7 bases of the junction left unmatched. Germline V gene data show CDR1 as ENHRY and CDR2 as SYGVKD. The CDR3 spells CAISERASGTDEQYF. CDR3 DNA sequence: TGTGCCATCAGTGAGAGGGCTAGCGGGACAGACGAGCAGTACTTC.

This chain joins TRBV2 and TRBJ1-4, with TRBD1 matching 9 bases. V lost 8 bases and J lost 4; bases outside the gene matches: 14. There are 17 residues in the CDR3. Germline V CDR1 and CDR2: SNHLY, FYNNEI. DNA for the CDR3: TGTGCCAGCGGTAGCGTCCCGGGACAGGGTGGTAATGAAAAACTGTTTTTT. Its translation: CASGSVPGQGGNEKLFF.

Concerning this clone: Germline is not matched at one junction end, which may reflect a read error. The chain is built from TRBV5-4 and TRBJ2-3; D might be TRBD2 (5 bases). Germline V lookup: CDR1 SGHNT, CDR2 YYREEE (reference sequence). The CDR3 has 11 amino acids. The CDR3, as DNA: TGTGCCAGCAGCTTGTTTCGGGAACTTTCTTTT. Translated, it gives CASSLFRELSF.

The chain employs TRBV5-1 and TRBJ2-3, with 12 bases aligning to TRBD1. This CDR3 has 18 amino acids. The V gene end was trimmed by 0 bases and the J gene end by 3 bases; junction bases not matched to a gene: 8. The germline gives CDR1 SGHRS, CDR2 YFSETQ. The CDR3 DNA reads as TGCGCCAGCAGCTTGGGGGACAGGGGGCCGCTAGGGACAGATACGCAGTATTTT. Translated: CASSLGDRGPLGTDTQYF.

The rearrangement links TRBV27 to TRBJ2-3; 7 positions agree with TRBD1. The V gene's germline CDR1 is MNHEY and CDR2 SMNVEV (reference sequence). This CDR3 comprises 15 residues. V lost 6 bases and J lost 5; bases outside the gene matches: 11. CDR3 DNA: TGTGCCAGCAGGGGCGACAGGGATGGAGAAGATACGCAGTATTTT. This gives the protein CASRGDRDGEDTQYF.

This chain uses TRBV6-5 with TRBJ2-1; 7 bases map to TRBD1. Looked up from germline, CDR1 is MNHEY and CDR2 is SVGAGI. J was trimmed by 8 bases and V by 2 bases; bases with no gene match: 9. The CDR3 runs to 15 residues. The CDR3 sequence is CASSYRRGRSDEQFF. CDR3 DNA sequence: TGTGCCAGCAGTTACCGCAGGGGGAGATCCGATGAGCAGTTCTTC.

The chain is built from TRBV4-1 and TRBJ1-1; D ambiguous. This CDR3 region has 15 residues. V dropped 4 bases and J dropped 3 bases, with 15 bases sitting between them. CDR1 is MGHRA, CDR2 YSYEKL, per germline. CDR3 residues: CASSRSGVGDTEAFF. In DNA, the CDR3 is TGCGCCAGCAGCCGGTCCGGGGTTGGGGACACTGAAGCTTTCTTT.

V is TRBV10-1 and J is TRBJ1-6; D uncertain. V was clipped by 2 bases and J by 2 bases, with 10 bases between them. Germline V gene sequence: CDR1 WNHNN, CDR2 SYGVQD (reference sequence). The CDR3 has 16 residues. Here the CDR3 DNA reads TGCGCCAGCAGTGAGCTCCCGGGGACCTATAATTCACCCCTCCACTTT. Its translation: CASSELPGTYNSPLHF.

This clone was observed a few times. V is TRBV9 and J is TRBJ2-7; TRBD2 agrees at 7 bases. V shed 0 bases, J shed 2 bases, and the junction held 11 bases outside the gene matches. Per the germline V gene, CDR1 is SGDLS and CDR2 is YYNGEE. The CDR3 extends over 17 amino acids. CDR3 in DNA: TGTGCCAGCAGCGTAGTAACCCAAGCGGGGCGAACCTACGAGCAGTACTTC. Protein product: CASSVVTQAGRTYEQYF.

In this sample, this clone turned up once. The chain recombines TRBV13 with TRBJ2-7; TRBD2 aligns across 15 bases. The CDR3 covers 15 residues. The trim removed 4 bases at V and 9 bases at J, leaving 7 bases unmatched. Germline lookup yields CDR1 PRHDT and CDR2 FYEKMQ (reference sequence). CDR3 coding DNA: TGTGCCAGCAGCTCCCCGGGACTAGCGGGGGGAACGCAGTACTTC. It translates to CASSSPGLAGGTQYF.

This clone was detected a few times. The DNA for the CDR3 is TGTGCCAGCAGCTCCCGGGACCTAAATGAAAAACTGTTTTTT. Translation gives CASSSRDLNEKLFF. The V and J genes are TRBV5-5 and TRBJ1-4; D is possibly TRBD1 (5 bases). Per germline, CDR1 SGHKS and CDR2 YYEKEE (reference sequence). The V gene lost 3 bases and the J gene lost 5 bases, with 11 bases spanning the gap. The CDR3 extends over 14 amino acids.

V gene TRBV29-1 combines with J gene TRBJ1-6; the match to TRBD1 covers 8 bases. The junction had 13 bases not matched to a gene; V was cut back by 6 bases and J by 9 bases. The CDR3 loop spans 15 amino acids. The germline CDR1 and CDR2 sequences are SQVTM and ANQGSEA. The CDR3 spells CSVRVGGQVSSPLHF. Written as DNA, the CDR3 is TGCAGCGTCAGAGTAGGGGGACAGGTCTCTTCACCCCTCCACTTT.

This chain joins TRBV7-9 and TRBJ2-3; possible D gene TRBD2, 5 bases. Germline V gene data show CDR1 as SEHNR and CDR2 as FQNEAQ (reference sequence). This CDR3 is built from 15 residues. V lost 5 bases and J 2 bases, leaving 14 bases between the germline ends. CDR3 amino acids: CASSVPGFITDTQYF. The DNA for the CDR3 is TGTGCCAGCAGCGTCCCGGGATTCATCACAGATACGCAGTATTTT.

Of note for this clone: The junction departs from the called germline gene at one end, perhaps through a read error. Within the sample, other DNA sequences also encode this same CDR3. V gene TRBV6-5 combines with J gene TRBJ1-6, with TRBD1 matching 9 bases. Germline CDR1 reads MNHEY; CDR2 reads SVGAGI. CDR3 length: 14 amino acids. The CDR3 DNA is TGTGCCAGCAGCCCTGGACAGGGGAATTCGCCCCTCCACTTT. This sequence encodes CASSPGQGNSPLHF.

The chain is built from TRBV5-1 and TRBJ1-1; D not resolved. The V gene lost 1 base and the J gene lost 2 bases, with 6 bases spanning the gap. Germline CDR1 is SGHRS and CDR2 is YFSETQ. The CDR3 totals 13 residues. Here the CDR3 reads CASSLSTNTEAFF. Written as DNA, the CDR3 is TGCGCCAGCAGCTTGTCTACCAACACTGAAGCTTTCTTT.

The gene calls are TRBV11-2 and TRBJ1-5; perhaps TRBD1 as D (5 bases). V lost 5 bases and J lost 2, with 16 bases in between. CDR3 size: 16 residues. Germline V gene lookup returns CDR1 SGHAT and CDR2 FQNNGV. CDR3 region: CASSATGGGGNQPQHF. The CDR3 coding sequence is TGTGCCAGCAGCGCCACCGGGGGGGGAGGCAATCAGCCCCAGCATTTT.

This clone was counted a few times. V is TRBV5-4 and J is TRBJ2-3, with D perhaps TRBD2 (5 bases). The V gene lost 4 bases and the J gene lost 2 bases, with 17 bases spanning the gap. Germline CDR1 SGHNT, CDR2 YYREEE (reference sequence). The CDR3 has 16 residues. The CDR3 loop reads CASSVEGGRPTDTQYF. CDR3 nucleotides: TGTGCCAGCAGCGTAGAGGGCGGTCGGCCCACAGATACGCAGTATTTT. The whole variable domain, filled in from reference TRBV5-4 and TRBJ2-3, reads ETGVTQSPTHLIKTRGQQVTLRCSSQSGHNTVSWYQQALGQGPQFIFQYYREEENGRGNFPPRFSGLQFPNYSSELNVNALELDDSALYLCASSVEGGRPTDTQYFGPGTRLTVL.

V usage is TRBV5-4 and J usage is TRBJ1-1, with D unresolved. V lost 3 bases and J lost 1, with 4 bases in between. Looked up from germline, CDR1 is SGHNT and CDR2 is YYREEE (reference sequence). This CDR3 comprises 12 residues. CDR3 in amino acids: CASSYKNTEAFF. DNA of the CDR3: TGTGCCAGCAGCTATAAGAACACTGAAGCTTTCTTT.

This clone was counted between two and nine times. This chain uses TRBV27 with TRBJ1-2, with TRBD1 matching over 9 bases. V trimming: 7 bases; J trimming: 0 bases; junction bases outside the gene matches: 12. CDR3 length: 17 amino acids. The germline V gene has CDR1 MNHEY and CDR2 SMNVEV (reference sequence). The CDR3 reads CASTPSQGALANYGYTF. Written as DNA, the CDR3 is TGTGCCAGCACCCCCTCACAGGGGGCTCTAGCTAACTATGGCTACACCTTC.

This clone was seen only a few times. The J gene is TRBJ1-5, the V gene TRBV19; D is unresolved. Germline assignment: CDR1 LNHDA and CDR2 SQIVND (reference sequence). The CDR3 runs 13 residues. V dropped 6 bases and J dropped 6 bases, with 12 bases sitting between them. The CDR3 nucleotides read TGTGCCAGTAGCTCACAAGGTGGTCAGCCCCAGCATTTT. Protein: CASSSQGGQPQHF.

V is TRBV28 and J is TRBJ2-2; 9 bases align to TRBD2. CDR1 is MDHEN, CDR2 SYDVKM, per germline. The CDR3 is made up of 15 amino acids. V lost 6 bases to trimming and J lost 1 base; unmatched junction nucleotides: 3. The CDR3 protein is CASRLSGGNTGELFF. CDR3 sequence (DNA): TGTGCCAGCAGGCTTAGCGGGGGGAACACCGGGGAGCTGTTTTTT.

This rearrangement joins TRBV6-1 to TRBJ1-5; D ambiguous. V dropped 11 bases and J dropped 0 bases, with 11 bases sitting between them. The CDR3 sequence is 13 residues long. Germline V gives CDR1 MNHNS, CDR2 SASEGT. The CDR3 region is CAGAVYSNQPQHF. The CDR3 DNA follows: TGTGCCGGAGCCGTTTATAGCAATCAGCCCCAGCATTTT.